This TCR beta chain came from a study of T cells in Graves' hyperthyroidism and ophthalmopathy. Study-wide points: Blood also showed most of the thyroid clonotypes that were expanded above 0.001.

This clonotype was observed a handful of times. The target antigen is unknown. Authors of the study amplified TCR beta CDR3 regions from RNA transcripts. The HTBI primer set served for first-round RT-PCR of the TCR CDR3. TCRdb fed the multiplex PCR reads into MiXCR, producing one record per CDR3 protein. This sample has 500,000 to 800,000 distinct CDR3 sequences; approximately 42% occur once, and the top ten carry approximately 7.2%. The CDR3 is 17 amino acids. V was pared by 2 bases and J by 0 bases, with 8 bases of the junction left unmatched. Per germline, CDR1 SGDLS and CDR2 YYNGEE. This clonotype was sampled from an adult man with Graves' disease, either hyperthyroidism or ophthalmopathy (not recorded which). The J gene is TRBJ2-7, the V gene TRBV9, with 10 bases that match TRBD2. The sample comprised peripheral blood or thyroid tissue (not recorded which). The CDR3 is CASSVGLAGDFSYEQYF. The CDR3 DNA follows: TGTGCCAGCAGCGTTGGGCTAGCGGGGGACTTCTCCTACGAGCAGTACTTC.